The source of this T cell receptor beta chain is a study of blood T cell repertoires in COVID-19. Study as a whole: Nucleic acid was either cDNA or gDNA, and it came from T cells, B-cell-depleted T cells, or PBMCs.

Original analysis: How many nucleated cells were present was estimated from reference gene primer amplification. Clones were read by immunoSEQ multiplex PCR, and TCRdb kept only the in-frame ones, dropping some. The V and J calls and clone size are taken from that table; D and trimming were inferred from the DNA. The sample records fewer than 30,000 clones, about nine tenths being singletons. This receptor was identified in a man aged 45-65 years with active COVID-19. The sample taken for sequencing was peripheral blood.

CDR3 coding DNA: TGTGCCAGCAGCCAGCATCCTAGCGGAGCTTACAATGAGCAGTTCTTC. The encoded protein is CASSQHPSGAYNEQFF. V usage is TRBV3-1 (or the pseudogene TRBV3-2) and J usage is TRBJ2-1; 7 bases align to TRBD2. V shed 3 bases, J shed 4 bases, and the junction held 9 bases outside the gene matches. In germline, CDR1 is LGHDT, CDR2 YNNKEL (reference sequence). The CDR3 runs to 16 residues.